In this sample, the clone carrying this T cell receptor (beta chain) turned up once. The antigen is not known. This PCR relied on a set of 60 Vbeta primers and 13 Jbeta primers. Sequencing was performed with immunoSEQ multiplex PCR; in TCRdb, only in-frame clones are kept and a portion is missing. Counted here are approximately 140,000 clones, over 70% occurring once; the ten biggest clones make up roughly 4%. This entry belongs to a study of cytomegalovirus exposure and HLA in healthy donors. Study findings and constraints: A later analysis reported that several of the most significant clusters appeared to be linked to common viral pathogens, among them Epstein-Barr virus. Testing in vitro showed a few CMV-associated chains specific for CMV antigens. CMV serostatus was the only immune exposure information that was available.

J gave up 9 bases and V 0 bases, and 11 bases lay outside the gene matches. The CDR3 contains 17 residues. The germline V gene has CDR1 LGHNA and CDR2 YSLEER. Material for sequencing was PBMCs. This receptor was taken from a middle-aged woman in good health and CMV-seronegative. The rearrangement uses TRBV4-3 and TRBJ1-6, with 7 positions matching TRBD1. The CDR3 coding sequence is TGCGCCAGCAGCCAAGATCTATTCAGGGGGGACGGTTCACCCCTCCACTTT. Translation gives CASSQDLFRGDGSPLHF.